This TCR beta chain was documented in a study of T cells after yellow fever vaccination (dated by TCRdb to about 2019). Regarding the complete study: The SMART-Seq v4 Ultra Low Input RNA kit was used to prepare libraries from fractions with low cell numbers. To follow T-cell clones before and after primary and booster YFV17D yellow fever vaccination, bulk TCR alpha and beta repertoires were sequenced over time. Bulk PBMC replicates and cell subsets were isolated from blood drawn at multiple timepoints before and after both primary and secondary immunization. Two healthy male donors, one aged 18 to 30 and one aged 30 to 40 years, were included in the cohort.

Sequencing used an Illumina NovaSeq 6000. TCR cDNA was synthesized by 5'RACE template switching, through which a universal primer site and unique molecular identifiers were introduced. cDNA synthesis was primed from both the TCR alpha and TCR beta constant segments. Two PCR steps were used to amplify libraries, with sample barcodes and sequencing adapters being added in the second step. Sequencing of the libraries was done on either Illumina HiSeq 2500 (2x100 bp) or NovaSeq (2x150 bp). On the authors' methods: Reads were demultiplexed and collapsed into UMI consensus sequences with MIGEC, and V(D)J alignment was performed with MiXCR. Vaccine-responding clonotypes were identified with edgeR using replicate PBMC samples, with FDR below 0.01 and a log2 fold change above 5 up to day 15 being required. Each bulk clonotype was labeled CD4 or CD8 based on which sequenced repertoire, CD4 or CD8, contained the clonotype at higher abundance. The public reads were reanalyzed by TCRdb: fastp trimming at Q25, MiXCR alignment, in-frame beta chains only. Each CDR3 protein gets just one entry, which takes the most common genes and DNA from the rows behind it. TCRdb assigned the V and J calls; the authors' analysis was not used. For this sample the table gives under 150,000 distinct CDR3 sequences, of which 12% to 15% were detected only once. Roughly 45% of the sample is in the top ten clones.

From its cysteine to its phenylalanine, the CDR3 spans 13 amino acids. The DNA shown is the 39-base CDR3, in frame from base 1. V and J lose 1 base and 4 bases, and a span of 8 bases separates them. As encoded in the germline V gene, CDR1 is SGDLS while CDR2 is YYNGEE. A few counts support this clonotype. Its antigen specificity is not known. No base qualities exist here, and no much larger clone lies one base off it. Here is what the overall study found, with its caveats: After the booster, most of the clones that had expanded following primary vaccination were detected again (96% of CD4 and around 90% of CD8), which suggests that memory was broadly maintained. Computational filtering was needed because FACS-sorted repertoires could contain abundant contaminating clonotypes from the bulk population. Only a couple of donors were included in the study, so the extent to which the findings can be generalized is limited. Compared with the primary T-cell response, the secondary T-cell response was faster but weaker, reaching its peak on day 5 rather than on day 15. A small share of clonotypes occurred in both CD4 and CD8 compartments, likely arising from convergent recombination.

This specimen's treatment or condition label, per the study, means: live attenuated yellow fever vaccine strain. A standard Ficoll-Paque protocol was used to isolate PBMCs from peripheral blood. Dynabeads CD4 and CD8 positive selection kits were used to isolate the CD4 and CD8 T-cell fractions. TriZol was used to extract RNA from bulk PBMCs, from CD4 and CD8 fractions, and from dextramer-positive and dextramer-negative fractions. The rearrangement combines TRBV9 with TRBJ1-2; the D gene is not confidently resolved. The material sequenced was CD8+ T cells sorted from PBMCs, taken 5 days after the yellow fever booster vaccination. The receptor comes from a man aged 18 to 30 who received the YFV17D yellow fever vaccine. The DNA sequence is given as TGTGCCAGCAGCGTAACAGAAGCCTATGGCTACACCTTC. The resulting protein is CASSVTEAYGYTF. This CDR3, with the reference TRBV9 and TRBJ1-2 proteins standing in past its ends, gives the full variable domain DSGVTQTPKHLITATGQRVTLRCSPRSGDLSVYWYQQSLDQGLQFLIQYYNGEERAKGNILERFSAQQFPDLHSELNLSSLELGDSALYFCASSVTEAYGYTFGSGTRLTVV.